The subject of this entry is one T cell receptor beta chain. The antigen remains undetermined. The CDR3 covers 13 residues. With V trimmed by 6 bases and J by 4 bases, 5 bases remained unmatched. Germline V gene sequence: CDR1 DFQATT, CDR2 SNEGSKA (reference sequence). This sample was included in a study of post-analysis software for immune sequencing data. Regarding the study as a whole: The study found TRBV5-6, TRBV5-1 and TRBV20-1 among about five TRBV segments more frequent in patients than controls.

Built from TCR beta cDNA, the libraries had unique molecular identifiers in them. TCRdb re-called the PCR reads through MiXCR, storing one row per CDR3 protein. The table lists roughly 700,000 distinct CDR3 sequences, 25% to 30% of them singletons, with 0.56% in the top ten. The sequence came from a girl aged 5-17 years with multiple sclerosis. The sample consisted of blood. The V call is TRBV20-1, the J call TRBJ1-4; TRBD1 matches 7 bases. The CDR3, as DNA: TGCAGTGCCGACAGGGCTGGTAATGAAAAACTGTTTTTT. Translated: CSADRAGNEKLFF.